This TCR beta chain came from a study of identifying expanded T cells in peripheral blood. Study-level points and caveats: Technical replicates showed about 1.1 changed clones; roughly two weeks roughly 15; four weeks 19.

No infections or other immune events were documented during collection. TCRdb's table, derived via immunoSEQ multiplex PCR, lists solely in-frame clones and lacks some. The sample has more than 85,000 clones, 88% seen once. Of note for this clone: Its antigen is as yet unknown.

Sequencing was carried out using blood. This sequence originates from a person aged 18-70 years in good health.

Here the CDR3 DNA reads TGCGCCAGCAGCGAAGGGACAGGGGGTCAGCCCCAGCATTTT. Residues: CASSEGTGGQPQHF. The V gene is TRBV5-1, the J gene TRBJ1-5; 11 nucleotides agree with TRBD1. The germline CDR1 and CDR2 sequences are SGHRS and YFSETQ. The V gene end was trimmed by 4 bases and the J gene end by 6 bases; junction bases not matched to a gene: 3. This CDR3 region has 14 residues.